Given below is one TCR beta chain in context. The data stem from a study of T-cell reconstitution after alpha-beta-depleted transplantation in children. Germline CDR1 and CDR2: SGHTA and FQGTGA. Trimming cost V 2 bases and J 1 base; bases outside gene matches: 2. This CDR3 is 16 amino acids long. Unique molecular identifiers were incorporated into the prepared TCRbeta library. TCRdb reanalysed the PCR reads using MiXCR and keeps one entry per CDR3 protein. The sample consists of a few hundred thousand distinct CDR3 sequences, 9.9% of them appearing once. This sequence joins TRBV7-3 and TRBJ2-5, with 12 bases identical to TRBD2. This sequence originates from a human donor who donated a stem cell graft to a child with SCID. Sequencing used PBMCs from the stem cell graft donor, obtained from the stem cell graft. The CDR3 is CASSLGLAGPQETQYF. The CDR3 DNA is TGTGCCAGCAGCTTAGGACTAGCGGGGCCCCAAGAGACCCAGTACTTC.